One sample yielded the 18 T cell receptor beta chains listed below, sequenced in a study of T cells after yellow fever vaccination. TCRdb itself ran the 5' RACE reads through MiXCR, one entry per CDR3 protein. The repertoire has approximately 300,000 distinct CDR3 sequences, 10% to 15% of them found once; the top ten carry about 0.51%. The specimen was CD4+ T cells sorted from PBMCs, collected 45 days after the yellow fever booster vaccination. The receptors here all came from a man in his thirties or forties who received the YFV17D yellow fever vaccine.

The rearrangement links TRBV6-1 to TRBJ2-2; 7 bases match TRBD2. The CDR3 is 14 amino acids. Germline CDR1 MNHNS, CDR2 SASEGT. Trimming at V came to 6 bases and at J to 7 bases, leaving 8 bases not matched to a gene. The DNA for the CDR3 is TGTGCCAGCAGGGGGAGGGCCGGGGTCGGGGAGCTGTTTTTT. It yields the protein CASRGRAGVGELFF.

A remark on this clonotype: One end of the junction does not line up with germline, which may come from a read error. This chain connects TRBV6-1 to TRBJ2-3; TRBD2 matches at 9 bases. The length of the CDR3 is 15 residues. Germline values: CDR1 MNHNS, CDR2 SASEGT. The CDR3 loop is CASKLGGTSTDKQYF. Here the CDR3 DNA reads TGTGCCAGCAAACTGGGGGGGACTAGCACAGATAAGCAGTATTTT.

V gene TRBV7-2 combines with J gene TRBJ1-6; 7 nucleotides align to TRBD1. J was trimmed by 7 bases and V by 3 bases; bases with no gene match: 3. The germline CDR1 and CDR2 sequences are SGHTA and FQGNSA. The CDR3 is 14 amino acids. The CDR3 coding sequence is TGTGCCAGCAGCTTTACAGGGGTCAATTCACCCCTCCACTTT. Translated, it gives CASSFTGVNSPLHF.

The rearrangement joins TRBV27 to TRBJ2-7, with 15 bases aligning to TRBD2. CDR1 MNHEY and CDR2 SMNVEV come from the germline V gene (reference sequence). This CDR3 is built from 18 residues. With V trimmed by 1 base and J by 7 bases, 11 bases remained unmatched. Here the CDR3 reads CASSLFSGGLAGGREQYF. In DNA, the CDR3 is TGTGCCAGCAGTTTATTTTCGGGAGGACTAGCGGGAGGGAGAGAGCAGTACTTC.

This clonotype has a handful of counts. The genes are TRBV20-1 and TRBJ2-4, with D uncertain. Per the germline V gene, CDR1 is DFQATT and CDR2 is SNEGSKA (reference sequence). The CDR3 loop spans 11 amino acids. Trimming took 0 bases from V and 16 from J, leaving 13 bases between them. CDR3 sequence reads: CSARDLPNPYF. The CDR3 nucleotides are TGCAGTGCTAGAGATCTTCCGAATCCCTACTTC.

This clonotype was counted a few times. The rearrangement joins TRBV5-1 to TRBJ2-3; TRBD2 aligns across 10 bases. The CDR3 is 16 residues long. Trimming removed 4 bases from V and 4 bases from J; junction bases left unmatched: 9. Germline CDR1 is SGHRS and CDR2 is YFSETQ. Here the CDR3 DNA reads TGCGCCAGCAGCCCTGAGCGGGAGGGCCGCGCAGATACGCAGTATTTT. Translating gives CASSPEREGRADTQYF.

The chain has TRBV9 and TRBJ1-1, with a possible D match to TRBD1 (5 bases). Germline V gene lookup returns CDR1 SGDLS and CDR2 YYNGEE. This CDR3 has 13 residues. Trimming took 1 base from V and 7 from J, leaving 11 bases between them. The DNA of the CDR3 is TGTGCCAGCAGCGTATACGAACAGGATGAAGCTTTCTTT. This translates into CASSVYEQDEAFF. The full variable domain, rest sourced from reference TRBV9 and TRBJ1-1, is DSGVTQTPKHLITATGQRVTLRCSPRSGDLSVYWYQQSLDQGLQFLIQYYNGEERAKGNILERFSAQQFPDLHSELNLSSLELGDSALYFCASSVYEQDEAFFGQGTRLTVV.

The chain combines TRBV9 with TRBJ1-1; TRBD1 matches at 7 bases. Germline CDR1 and CDR2: SGDLS and YYNGEE. The J segment lost 1 base and the V segment lost 4 bases, leaving 4 bases of the junction unmatched. The length of the CDR3 is 14 residues. CDR3 sequence reads: CASSLGQENTEAFF. In DNA, the CDR3 is TGTGCCAGCAGCCTAGGACAGGAGAACACTGAAGCTTTCTTT.

This clonotype was seen only a few times. This chain joins TRBV29-1 and TRBJ2-5; D might be TRBD2 (5 bases). Trimming pared 3 bases from V and 4 bases from J, leaving 9 bases between. This CDR3 region has 12 residues. Looked up from germline, CDR1 is SQVTM and CDR2 is ANQGSEA. CDR3 region: CSVESGVETQYF. In DNA form, the CDR3 reads TGCAGCGTTGAGTCCGGGGTAGAGACCCAGTACTTC.

The CDR3 nucleotides read TGTGCCAGCAGTTTCAGCGGGAACGGGTACAATGAGCAGTTCTTC. It codes for CASSFSGNGYNEQFF. V gene TRBV28 combines with J gene TRBJ2-1, with TRBD2 matching over 7 bases. Germline V gene data show CDR1 as MDHEN and CDR2 as SYDVKM. The CDR3 totals 15 residues. V lost 3 bases and J lost 4; bases outside the gene matches: 6.

This chain links TRBV4-2 with TRBJ2-5; TRBD2 matches at 7 bases. J was trimmed by 4 bases and V by 0 bases; bases with no gene match: 11. CDR3 size: 17 residues. Germline V gives CDR1 LGHNA, CDR2 YNFKEQ. The DNA for the CDR3 is TGTGCCAGCAGCCAAGATGGGTCTAGCGGCCCGGGAGAGACCCAGTACTTC. Protein: CASSQDGSSGPGETQYF.

At least ten counts were recorded for this clonotype. The chain employs TRBV12-3 or TRBV12-4 and TRBJ1-5, with D hard to call. V lost 3 bases to trimming and J lost 4 bases, with 7 bases between them. The CDR3 covers 13 residues. CDR3 nucleotide sequence: TGTGCCAGCAGTTTGTCGACAAATCAGCCCCAGCATTTT. It specifies CASSLSTNQPQHF.

Many counts were recorded for this clonotype. The genes are TRBV20-1 and TRBJ2-1; possibly TRBD2 for D (6 bases). CDR1 DFQATT and CDR2 SNEGSKA come from the germline V gene (reference sequence). V was pared by 0 bases and J by 3 bases, with 15 bases between. The CDR3 spans 16 residues. The CDR3 protein is CSARDAGTGYYNEQFF. In nucleotides, the CDR3 is TGCAGTGCTAGAGACGCCGGGACTGGTTACTACAATGAGCAGTTCTTC.

This clonotype was seen a handful of times. The chain joins TRBV9 to TRBJ2-2; maybe TRBD1 (6 bases). CDR1 and CDR2 (germline): SGDLS, YYNGEE. V was shortened by 4 bases and J by 5 bases, with 12 bases between the two germline ends. This CDR3 has 14 amino acids. CDR3 in DNA: TGTGCCAGCAGCACCGGACAGAAAACCGGGGAGCTGTTTTTT. It specifies CASSTGQKTGELFF.

This clonotype came up a few times. The rearrangement uses TRBV28 and TRBJ2-3; tentatively, D is TRBD2 (5 bases). The germline CDR1 and CDR2 sequences are MDHEN and SYDVKM. CDR3 length equals 15 residues. Between the trimmed V and J ends, which lost 10 bases and 2 bases, there was a span of 19 bases. The CDR3 region is CATARGGLHTDTQYF. For the CDR3, the DNA is TGTGCCACCGCTCGGGGTGGTTTGCACACAGATACGCAGTATTTT.

At least ten counts were recorded for this clonotype. The rearrangement uses TRBV6-2 or TRBV6-3 and TRBJ2-3, with D uncertain. This CDR3 contains 15 residues. CDR1 MNHEY and CDR2 SVGEGT come from the germline V gene. Trimming left V 5 bases short and J 3 bases short, with 15 bases between. CDR3 in amino acids: CASSRTSAVTDTQYF. CDR3 nucleotides: TGTGCCAGCAGTCGGACGAGCGCTGTAACAGATACGCAGTATTTT.

V and J are TRBV20-1 and TRBJ2-2, with TRBD2 matching over 7 bases. Per the germline V gene, CDR1 is DFQATT and CDR2 is SNEGSKA (reference sequence). V lost 3 bases and J lost 6; bases outside the gene matches: 13. This CDR3 contains 16 residues. The CDR3 sequence is CSARPPAREWAGELFF. The CDR3 DNA reads TGCAGTGCTAGGCCTCCGGCGCGGGAGTGGGCCGGGGAGCTGTTTTTT.

This clonotype was seen more than once but under ten times. V gene TRBV10-3 combines with J gene TRBJ2-7, with unresolved D. Germline assignment: CDR1 ENHRY and CDR2 SYGVKD. The CDR3 is made up of 12 amino acids. V was shortened by 7 bases and J by 0 bases, with 7 bases between the two germline ends. This CDR3 is CAIKGSSYEQYF. For the CDR3, the DNA is TGTGCCATCAAGGGAAGCTCCTACGAGCAGTACTTC.